The 21 T cell receptor beta chains in this list originate from one sample, sequenced in a study of T cells in Graves' hyperthyroidism and ophthalmopathy. RNA transcripts yielded amplified TCR beta CDR3 regions. First-round RT-PCR of the TCR CDR3 relied on the HTBI primer set. TCRdb passed the multiplex PCR reads through MiXCR, listing each CDR3 protein once. The data contain hundreds of thousands of distinct CDR3 sequences, under 60% of them singletons. Sequences were obtained from peripheral blood or thyroid tissue (not recorded which). The receptors here all came from a woman aged 18-29 years with Graves' hyperthyroidism.

This clonotype showed up just a few times. CDR3 sequence (DNA): TGTGCCAGCAGCGCTCCCCGTCAGGGCAGTGGGGGGCCCTACGAGCAGTACTTC. Translation gives CASSAPRQGSGGPYEQYF. The chain recombines TRBV7-3 with TRBJ2-7; D is possibly TRBD1 or TRBD2 (6 bases each). Germline V gives CDR1 SGHTA, CDR2 FQGTGA. The CDR3 loop spans 18 amino acids. Trimming took 5 bases from V and 2 from J, leaving 25 bases between them.

This clonotype was recorded many times. This chain connects TRBV10-3 to TRBJ1-4; D remains ambiguous. Per the germline V gene, CDR1 is ENHRY and CDR2 is SYGVKD. Between the trimmed V and J ends, which lost 11 bases and 5 bases, there was a span of 12 bases. The CDR3 is made up of 12 amino acids. CDR3: CAAGRENEKLFF. The CDR3 bases are TGTGCCGCGGGGAGAGAGAATGAAAAACTGTTTTTT.

This clonotype has just one count. Just one base apart from a much larger clone, this may be a read error. It is likely a read error, because the conserved phenylalanine at the end of the CDR3 is missing. This sequence joins TRBV7-8 and TRBJ1-1; D is perhaps TRBD1 (6 bases). Germline V CDR1 and CDR2: SGHVS, FQNEAQ. V lost 5 bases, J lost 4 bases, and 11 bases lay in between. This CDR3 region has 13 residues. The CDR3 sequence: CASSDLGGTEAFS. For the CDR3, the DNA is TGTGCCAGCAGCGACTTAGGGGGCACTGAAGCTTTCTCT.

J is TRBJ2-7 and V is TRBV7-8; either TRBD1 or TRBD2 may supply D (5 bases each). The CDR3 has 15 residues. CDR1 and CDR2 (germline): SGHVS, FQNEAQ. Trimming cost V 5 bases and J 2 bases, with 16 bases left between them. The CDR3 sequence: CASSPSEAGTYEQYF. CDR3 coding DNA: TGTGCCAGCAGCCCCTCGGAGGCAGGGACCTACGAGCAGTACTTC.

The chain carries TRBV7-9 and TRBJ1-2, with 7 bases identical to TRBD1. The CDR3 is 16 amino acids. V shed 5 bases, J shed 5 bases, and the junction held 14 bases outside the gene matches. The germline CDR1 and CDR2 sequences are SEHNR and FQNEAQ (reference sequence). The DNA for the CDR3 is TGTGCCAGCAGCGCCACAGGGACAGACCCTTCTTATGGCTACACCTTC. It is translated as CASSATGTDPSYGYTF. The full variable domain, rest sourced from reference TRBV7-9 and TRBJ1-2, is DTGVSQNPRHKITKRGQNVTFRCDPISEHNRLYWYRQTLGQGPEFLTYFQNEAQLEKSRLLSDRFSAERPKGSFSTLEIQRTEQGDSAMYLCASSATGTDPSYGYTFGSGTRLTVV.

The chain carries TRBV25-1 and TRBJ1-2; 7 bases align to TRBD1. Trimming cost V 7 bases and J 5 bases; bases outside gene matches: 7. The CDR3 extends over 13 amino acids. Germline V CDR1 and CDR2: MGHDK, SYGVNS. The CDR3 region is CASTGTEAYGYTF. The CDR3, as DNA: TGTGCCAGCACCGGGACAGAGGCGTATGGCTACACCTTC.

The gene calls are TRBV19 and TRBJ2-6, with unresolved D. Deletions cut 7 bases from V and 0 bases from J, with 10 bases between. The length of the CDR3 is 15 residues. CDR1 and CDR2 from the germline V gene are LNHDA and SQIVND (reference sequence). CDR3 nucleotide sequence: TGTGCCAGTAAGGGCAGTCCCTCTGGGGCCAACGTCCTGACTTTC. It yields the protein CASKGSPSGANVLTF.

This clonotype occurred many times. The rearrangement links TRBV2 to TRBJ1-4; tentatively, D is TRBD1 (6 bases). This CDR3 comprises 14 residues. Trimming removed 5 bases at V and 4 bases at J, with 11 bases between. Germline V gene lookup returns CDR1 SNHLY and CDR2 FYNNEI. DNA of the CDR3: TGTGCCAGCAGTTTGACAGGTTATAATGAAAAACTGTTTTTT. Its translation: CASSLTGYNEKLFF. Drawing the rest from reference TRBV2 and TRBJ1-4, the complete variable domain is EPEVTQTPSHQVTQMGQEVILRCVPISNHLYFYWYRQILGQKVEFLVSFYNNEISEKSEIFDDQFSVERPDGSNFTLKIRSTKLEDSAMYFCASSLTGYNEKLFFGSGTQLSVL.

This clonotype was seen a handful of times. The chain combines TRBV29-1 with TRBJ2-3; 10 bases are a match to TRBD1. V lost 7 bases, J lost 3 bases, and 4 bases stayed unmatched. CDR1 SQVTM and CDR2 ANQGSEA come from the germline V gene. CDR3 length equals 13 residues. CDR3 sequence: CSGKGQGTDTQYF. CDR3 coding DNA: TGCAGCGGGAAGGGACAGGGGACAGATACGCAGTATTTT.

The gene calls are TRBV15 and TRBJ1-4, with TRBD1 as a possible D gene (5 bases). In germline, CDR1 is LNHNV, CDR2 YYDKDF (reference sequence). The V gene lost 3 bases and the J gene lost 8 bases, with 16 bases spanning the gap. The CDR3 extends over 15 amino acids. The CDR3 DNA reads as TGTGCCACCAGCAGGCAGGGACCGACTTTAGAAAAACTGTTTTTT. Translated, it gives CATSRQGPTLEKLFF. The full variable domain, in which reference TRBV15 and TRBJ1-4 provide the parts outside the CDR3, is DAMVIQNPRYQVTQFGKPVTLSCSQTLNHNVMYWYQQKSSQAPKLLFHYYDKDFNNEADTPDNFQSRRPNTSFCFLDIRSPGLGDTAMYLCATSRQGPTLEKLFFGSGTQLSVL.

The chain recombines TRBV12-3 or TRBV12-4 with TRBJ2-7; 8 bases are shared with TRBD2. The CDR3 is 15 residues long. Trimming at V came to 7 bases and at J to 6 bases, leaving 14 bases not matched to a gene. The CDR3 DNA follows: TGTGCCAGCACTTCAGCGGGAGCCCTCTTAGGCGAGCAGTACTTC. Translated, it gives CASTSAGALLGEQYF.

The chain is built from TRBV29-1 and TRBJ1-4; D is unresolved. The germline V and J ends were trimmed by 8 bases and 7 bases, with 17 bases remaining between them. Germline V gene sequence: CDR1 SQVTM, CDR2 ANQGSEA. There are 13 residues in the CDR3. The CDR3 protein is CSPWTEAGEKLFF. The CDR3 DNA reads as TGCAGCCCATGGACCGAGGCCGGTGAAAAACTGTTTTTT.

This clonotype was found a few times. CDR3 sequence: CASTAGTGGSTEAFF. CDR3 nucleotide sequence: TGTGCCAGCACCGCCGGGACAGGGGGTTCCACTGAAGCTTTCTTT. The rearrangement links TRBV2 to TRBJ1-1, with 11 positions matching TRBD1. The CDR3 is made up of 15 amino acids. V shed 7 bases and J 4 bases; nucleotides not matched to a gene: 8. The germline gives CDR1 SNHLY, CDR2 FYNNEI.

This clonotype showed up many times. This sequence joins TRBV2 and TRBJ1-5; TRBD1 agrees at 7 bases. Germline CDR1 reads SNHLY; CDR2 reads FYNNEI. The CDR3 has 13 residues. The V gene end was trimmed by 6 bases and the J gene end by 6 bases; junction bases not matched to a gene: 5. For the CDR3, the DNA is TGTGCCAGCAGCCCCGGACAGGCTCAGCCCCAGCATTTT. This sequence encodes CASSPGQAQPQHF.

This clonotype was detected a few times. The chain carries TRBV7-2 and TRBJ2-5; 7 nucleotides line up with TRBD2. Trimming took 5 bases from V and 4 from J; bases not matched to a gene: 7. There are 14 residues in the CDR3. The germline CDR1 and CDR2 sequences are SGHTA and FQGNSA. This CDR3 reads CASSQRGRGETQYF. The DNA for the CDR3 is TGTGCCAGCAGCCAACGCGGGAGAGGAGAGACCCAGTACTTC.

The chain links TRBV7-2 to TRBJ1-2, with D possibly matching TRBD1 (5 bases). V was shortened by 5 bases and J by 4 bases, with 14 bases between the two germline ends. Germline V CDR1 and CDR2: SGHTA, FQGNSA. This CDR3 has 14 amino acids. The CDR3 DNA follows: TGTGCCAGCAGCAGCGACAGAGGGACCTATGGCTACACCTTC. It specifies CASSSDRGTYGYTF.

This clonotype came up once. This chain joins TRBV2 and TRBJ1-4; 9 positions match TRBD1. Losses at the gene ends were 8 bases for V and 7 bases for J; bases not matched to a gene: 8. The CDR3 is made up of 14 amino acids. Germline assignment: CDR1 SNHLY and CDR2 FYNNEI. The CDR3 DNA reads as TGTGCCAGCGTCAGGGACAGGGACACTGAAAAACTGTTTTTT. Protein product: CASVRDRDTEKLFF.

This clonotype was detected a few times. The rearrangement joins TRBV29-1 to TRBJ1-4, with 9 nucleotides matching TRBD1. The CDR3 has 17 amino acids. J was trimmed by 0 bases and V by 7 bases; bases with no gene match: 12. The V gene's germline CDR1 is SQVTM and CDR2 ANQGSEA. The CDR3 sequence is CSATPPGQGTTNEKLFF. In DNA, the CDR3 is TGCAGCGCGACCCCCCCGGGACAGGGAACAACTAATGAAAAACTGTTTTTT.

By share of the sample, this clonotype is medium-sized. The chain combines TRBV7-2 with TRBJ2-7; D is ambiguous. From germline, CDR1 is SGHTA and CDR2 FQGNSA. The V and J ends lost 4 bases and 4 bases respectively, with 11 bases between them. The CDR3 extends over 13 amino acids. The CDR3 loop is CASSSRRAYEQYF. In DNA, the CDR3 is TGTGCCAGCAGCTCCAGACGGGCATACGAGCAGTACTTC. Combining the CDR3 with reference TRBV7-2 and TRBJ2-7 gives the whole variable domain GAGVSQSPSNKVTEKGKDVELRCDPISGHTALYWYRQSLGQGLEFLIYFQGNSAPDKSGLPSDRFSAERTGGSVSTLTIQRTQQEDSAVYLCASSSRRAYEQYFGPGTRLTVT.

V gene TRBV7-9 combines with J gene TRBJ1-3, with D unclear. Trimming left V 7 bases short and J 4 bases short, with 11 bases between. The CDR3 spans 13 residues. Germline CDR1 and CDR2: SEHNR and FQNEAQ (reference sequence). The CDR3 reads CASMSQEGNTIYF. The CDR3 DNA reads TGTGCCAGCATGTCCCAAGAAGGAAACACCATATATTTT.

This sequence joins TRBV15 and TRBJ2-7; D is perhaps TRBD1 (6 bases). This CDR3 contains 15 residues. V was pared by 3 bases and J by 1 base, with 13 bases between. Germline lookup yields CDR1 LNHNV and CDR2 YYDKDF (reference sequence). CDR3 DNA sequence: TGTGCCACCAGCAGTTGGACAGTCGTGTCCTACGAGCAGTACTTC. This translates into CATSSWTVVSYEQYF.